These 21 T cell receptor beta chains were sequenced from one sample in a study of control samples from healthy donors and cancer patients. This table comes from immunoSEQ multiplex PCR, and its TCRdb copy is limited to in-frame clones, with some not included. Of some 120,000 clones in the sample, approximately 90% are singletons; the top ten hold roughly 8.8%. Source material: blood. These receptor sequences come from a man aged 18 to 29 in good health.

V is TRBV18 and J is TRBJ1-5; D remains unclear. The CDR3 is 13 residues long. The ends were cut back, 4 bases at V and 3 bases at J, with 7 bases in the middle. Per the germline V gene, CDR1 is KGHSH and CDR2 is LQKENI. In nucleotides, the CDR3 is TGTGCCAGCTCACAGGGATACAATCAGCCCCAGCATTTT. It yields the protein CASSQGYNQPQHF.

CDR3 amino acids: CASSPRTTSYEQYF. The DNA of the CDR3 is TGTGCCAGCAGCCCTCGGACCACCTCCTACGAGCAGTACTTC. V is TRBV14 and J is TRBJ2-7, with D unclear. The length of the CDR3 is 14 residues. Trimming shortened V by 4 bases and J by 0 bases, and 10 bases separated the two germline ends. The germline CDR1 and CDR2 sequences are SGHDN and FVKESK.

The chain is built from TRBV5-1 and TRBJ2-7; no reliable D call. Germline V gene sequence: CDR1 SGHRS, CDR2 YFSETQ. There are 14 residues in the CDR3. The V and J ends lost 3 bases and 0 bases respectively, with 10 bases between them. CDR3 sequence: CASSSDQSSYEQYF. CDR3 sequence (DNA): TGCGCCAGCAGCTCGGACCAAAGCTCCTACGAGCAGTACTTC.

This chain links TRBV11-2 with TRBJ2-7; 8 positions match TRBD1. CDR3 size: 13 residues. V was pared by 5 bases and J by 5 bases, with 5 bases of the junction left unmatched. Germline assignment: CDR1 SGHAT and CDR2 FQNNGV. The CDR3 loop is CASSTQTGDEQYF. CDR3 in DNA: TGTGCCAGCAGCACCCAGACAGGGGACGAGCAGTACTTC.

The rearrangement joins TRBV29-1 to TRBJ2-3; 11 nucleotides line up with TRBD2. This CDR3 spans 14 amino acids. J was trimmed by 6 bases and V by 7 bases; bases with no gene match: 9. The germline CDR1 and CDR2 sequences are SQVTM and ANQGSEA. CDR3 sequence: CSDLLAGGFDTQYF. In DNA form, the CDR3 reads TGCAGCGATCTTCTAGCGGGGGGATTCGATACGCAGTATTTT.

The genes are TRBV7-8 and TRBJ2-3; D might be TRBD2 (7 bases). Germline CDR1 is SGHVS and CDR2 is FQNEAQ. V shed 5 bases and J shed 9 bases, with 27 bases lying between them. This CDR3 has 17 amino acids. The CDR3 protein is CASSSTPGGPEPGTQYF. The DNA of the CDR3 is TGTGCCAGCAGCAGCACCCCGGGGGGCCCCGAGCCGGGGACGCAGTATTTT.

This clone was counted a few times. The CDR3 nucleotides read TGTGCCAGCTCACCTAGTCCCATTTGGGAGCAGCCCCAGCATTTT. Encoded protein: CASSPSPIWEQPQHF. The chain joins TRBV2 to TRBJ1-5; no firm D call. The CDR3 extends over 15 amino acids. Germline CDR1 is SNHLY and CDR2 is FYNNEI. Trimming left V 8 bases short and J 7 bases short, with 21 bases between. Full variable domain (remainder filled in from reference TRBV2 and TRBJ1-5): EPEVTQTPSHQVTQMGQEVILRCVPISNHLYFYWYRQILGQKVEFLVSFYNNEISEKSEIFDDQFSVERPDGSNFTLKIRSTKLEDSAMYFCASSPSPIWEQPQHFGDGTRLSIL.

The rearrangement joins TRBV9 to TRBJ2-7; 9 bases are a match to TRBD2. CDR1 and CDR2 (germline): SGDLS, YYNGEE. Losses at the gene ends were 0 bases for V and 0 bases for J; bases not matched to a gene: 1. The CDR3 is 15 residues long. The CDR3 spells CASSVGGGDSYEQYF. The CDR3 DNA reads TGTGCCAGCAGCGTAGGCGGGGGGGACTCCTACGAGCAGTACTTC.

The chain employs TRBV4-1 and TRBJ1-2, with 10 bases fitting TRBD1. CDR3 size: 17 residues. V was pared by 0 bases and J by 7 bases, with 11 bases of the junction left unmatched. CDR1 and CDR2 (germline): MGHRA, YSYEKL. Written as DNA, the CDR3 is TGCGCCAGCAGCCAAGATCTTATAGGACAGGGGGTAGGTGGCTACACCTTC. This sequence encodes CASSQDLIGQGVGGYTF.

The V gene is TRBV6-5, the J gene TRBJ2-5, with D unclear. Between the trimmed V and J ends, which lost 5 bases and 2 bases, there was a span of 12 bases. The CDR3 has 14 residues. Germline CDR1 reads MNHEY; CDR2 reads SVGAGI. CDR3 nucleotides: TGTGCCAGCAGTCGGTCCATACGACAAGAGACCCAGTACTTC. Its protein is CASSRSIRQETQYF.

This CDR3 reads CASSKGQGYSPLHF. DNA for the CDR3: TGTGCCAGTAGTAAGGGACAGGGCTATTCACCCCTCCACTTT. V and J are TRBV19 and TRBJ1-6; 9 bases fit TRBD1. In germline, CDR1 is LNHDA, CDR2 SQIVND (reference sequence). Trimming took 4 bases from V and 8 from J; bases not matched to a gene: 3. The CDR3 has 14 amino acids.

The rearrangement links TRBV9 to TRBJ2-3; D gene unclear. The CDR3 is made up of 13 amino acids. Trimming took 0 bases from V and 2 from J, leaving 4 bases between them. CDR1 SGDLS and CDR2 YYNGEE come from the germline V gene. The CDR3 DNA is TGTGCCAGCAGCGTAGCAAACACAGATACGCAGTATTTT. The encoded protein is CASSVANTDTQYF.

The chain combines TRBV10-3 with TRBJ2-3; D remains unclear. V was clipped by 3 bases and J by 4 bases, with 5 bases between them. The CDR3 has 12 residues. Germline CDR1 is ENHRY and CDR2 is SYGVKD. CDR3 DNA sequence: TGTGCCATCAGTGAAGGTCCAGATACGCAGTATTTT. Protein product: CAISEGPDTQYF.

This rearrangement joins TRBV5-1 to TRBJ2-2, with D uncertain. Germline CDR1 reads SGHRS; CDR2 reads YFSETQ. CDR3 length: 14 residues. Trimming took 0 bases from V and 4 from J, leaving 7 bases between them. The CDR3 coding sequence is TGCGCCAGCAGCTTGGGCGCTTCCACCGGGGAGCTGTTTTTT. Its translation is CASSLGASTGELFF.

The chain uses TRBV19 and TRBJ1-5; D unresolved. The germline CDR1 and CDR2 sequences are LNHDA and SQIVND (reference sequence). The CDR3 is made up of 15 amino acids. V lost 3 bases to trimming and J lost 1 base, with 10 bases between them. The CDR3 loop reads CASSIAATSNQPQHF. CDR3 nucleotide sequence: TGTGCCAGTAGTATTGCCGCGACGAGCAATCAGCCCCAGCATTTT.

This clone was picked up one time. This chain links TRBV3-1 (or the pseudogene TRBV3-2) with TRBJ1-1; 8 nucleotides agree with TRBD1. CDR1 and CDR2 (germline): LGHDT, YNNKEL (reference sequence). The length of the CDR3 is 14 residues. Losses at the gene ends were 2 bases for V and 3 bases for J; bases not matched to a gene: 2. CDR3 DNA: TGTGCCAGCAGCCAACAGACAGGGGACACTGAAGCTTTCTTT. This gives the protein CASSQQTGDTEAFF.

CDR3 sequence: CASSGLGDRGDNEQFF. CDR3 sequence (DNA): TGTGCCAGCAGCGGACTGGGGGACAGGGGGGACAATGAGCAGTTCTTC. The rearrangement uses TRBV9 and TRBJ2-1, with 11 nucleotides matching TRBD1. This CDR3 comprises 16 residues. The V gene's germline CDR1 is SGDLS and CDR2 YYNGEE. J was trimmed by 5 bases and V by 3 bases; bases with no gene match: 7.

CDR3 bases: TGTGCCAGCTCACAGGACAGTAACACCTATAATTCACCCCTCCACTTT. Translation gives CASSQDSNTYNSPLHF. The V and J genes are TRBV18 and TRBJ1-6, with a weak D call TRBD1 (6 bases). V was clipped by 4 bases and J by 2 bases, with 12 bases between them. The CDR3 is 16 residues long. The V gene's germline CDR1 is KGHSH and CDR2 LQKENI.

Turning to this clone: An end of the junction differs from the germline gene, which may be a read error. This chain joins TRBV7-7 and TRBJ2-5; TRBD1 agrees at 8 bases. Germline CDR1 is SSHAT and CDR2 is FNYEAQ (reference sequence). The CDR3 consists of 15 residues. CDR3 in amino acids: CASRLGGQALGTQYF. CDR3 bases: TGTGCCAGCAGGTTAGGGGGACAGGCGTTAGGGACCCAGTACTTC.

This clone was counted once. This sequence joins TRBV29-1 and TRBJ1-4, with D unresolved. Deletions cut 6 bases from V and 6 bases from J, with 17 bases between. The germline CDR1 and CDR2 sequences are SQVTM and ANQGSEA. This CDR3 contains 14 residues. CDR3: CSVQGPTIDEKLFF. The DNA of the CDR3 is TGCAGCGTCCAAGGCCCGACAATCGATGAAAAACTGTTTTTT.

V usage is TRBV2 and J usage is TRBJ2-1; 11 nucleotides align to TRBD1. V lost 2 bases and J lost 9; bases outside the gene matches: 9. The CDR3 totals 16 residues. The germline CDR1 and CDR2 sequences are SNHLY and FYNNEI. The CDR3 nucleotides read TGTGCCAGCAGTGAAATGGGAGGACAGGGGGCGGGTGAGCAGTTCTTC. Its translation is CASSEMGGQGAGEQFF.